These 21 T cell receptor beta chains originate from one sample sequenced in a study of CD8+CD57+ T cells in acquired aplastic anemia. Template material for TCR beta VDJ and CDR3 profiling consisted of genomic DNA. TCRdb reprocessed the reads via MiXCR and lists one record per CDR3 protein. Of 260,000 or so distinct CDR3 sequences listed, around 43% are singletons. The authors sequenced patients whose flow cytometry had shown CD8+CD57+ cell expansion. The sample comprised sorted CD4+, CD8+, or CD8+CD57+ T cells (not recorded which) from PBMCs. Receptor source: a human donor with aplastic anemia.

The V gene is TRBV5-1, the J gene TRBJ1-2; D is unresolved. V lost 0 bases to trimming and J lost 1 base, with 10 bases between them. This CDR3 has 15 residues. Germline V gives CDR1 SGHRS, CDR2 YFSETQ. CDR3 protein: CASSLEGELNYGYTF. The CDR3 coding sequence is TGCGCCAGCAGCTTGGAGGGAGAGCTTAACTATGGCTACACCTTC.

This clonotype came up many times. V usage is TRBV4-3 and J usage is TRBJ1-2; D not resolved. The CDR3 is 15 residues long. V was clipped by 1 base and J by 0 bases, with 9 bases between them. Germline values: CDR1 LGHNA, CDR2 YSLEER. The CDR3 spells CASSQGAGSNYGYTF. The CDR3 DNA follows: TGCGCCAGCAGCCAAGGGGCGGGGTCTAACTATGGCTACACCTTC.

This clonotype showed up many times. The chain has TRBV9 and TRBJ2-7; the D is unclear. This CDR3 contains 13 residues. Germline CDR1 is SGDLS and CDR2 is YYNGEE. V lost 4 bases and J 1 base, leaving 9 bases between the germline ends. CDR3 in amino acids: CASSSPQSYEQYF. CDR3 sequence (DNA): TGTGCCAGCAGCTCACCGCAGTCCTACGAGCAGTACTTC.

This rearrangement joins TRBV7-2 to TRBJ1-4; the match to TRBD1 covers 8 bases. J was trimmed by 7 bases and V by 2 bases; bases with no gene match: 6. CDR3 length: 15 amino acids. Germline CDR1 is SGHTA and CDR2 is FQGNSA. Here the CDR3 DNA reads TGTGCCAGCAGCTTATGGGACAGGTTCTCTGAAAAACTGTTTTTT. This codes for CASSLWDRFSEKLFF.

There are many counts of this clonotype. The rearrangement links TRBV5-1 to TRBJ2-2, with D maybe TRBD1 (6 bases). Germline V gene sequence: CDR1 SGHRS, CDR2 YFSETQ. CDR3 size: 19 residues. V was pared by 6 bases and J by 0 bases, with 24 bases between. The chain's CDR3 is CASKARTDLVMANTGELFF. DNA for the CDR3: TGCGCCAGCAAAGCCAGGACAGACCTAGTAATGGCGAACACCGGGGAGCTGTTTTTT.

This clonotype was found many times. This chain uses TRBV5-1 with TRBJ1-2, with D unclear. V was trimmed by 3 bases and J by 5 bases, leaving 11 bases between them. The CDR3 contains 13 residues. From germline, CDR1 is SGHRS and CDR2 YFSETQ. The CDR3: CASSWGKPYGYTF. In nucleotides, the CDR3 is TGCGCCAGCAGCTGGGGTAAGCCGTATGGCTACACCTTC. The variable domain in full, with the rest retrieved from reference TRBV5-1 and TRBJ1-2, is KAGVTQTPRYLIKTRGQQVTLSCSPISGHRSVSWYQQTPGQGLQFLFEYFSETQRNKGNFPGRFSGRQFSNSRSEMNVSTLELGDSALYLCASSWGKPYGYTFGSGTRLTVV.

This clonotype was recorded many times. This chain connects TRBV5-4 to TRBJ2-7, with TRBD1 matching 7 bases. The CDR3 is 16 residues long. Germline lookup yields CDR1 SGHNT and CDR2 YYREEE (reference sequence). V lost 4 bases, J lost 4 bases, and 14 bases stayed unmatched. The CDR3 region is CASSRCCEGAAYEQYF. The CDR3 DNA follows: TGTGCCAGCAGCCGTTGTTGTGAGGGGGCAGCGTACGAGCAGTACTTC. Using reference TRBV5-4 and TRBJ2-7 for the parts outside the CDR3, the full variable domain is ETGVTQSPTHLIKTRGQQVTLRCSSQSGHNTVSWYQQALGQGPQFIFQYYREEENGRGNFPPRFSGLQFPNYSSELNVNALELDDSALYLCASSRCCEGAAYEQYFGPGTRLTVT.

The rearrangement uses TRBV19 and TRBJ1-5; possibly TRBD1 for D (5 bases). CDR1 and CDR2 (germline): LNHDA, SQIVND (reference sequence). CDR3 length: 13 residues. Trimming pared 0 bases from V and 7 bases from J, leaving 7 bases between. CDR3 residues: CASSIDRDQPQHF. The DNA for the CDR3 is TGTGCCAGTAGTATAGACAGGGACCAGCCCCAGCATTTT. Combining the CDR3 with reference TRBV19 and TRBJ1-5 gives the whole variable domain DGGITQSPKYLFRKEGQNVTLSCEQNLNHDAMYWYRQDPGQGLRLIYYSQIVNDFQKGDIAEGYSVSREKKESFPLTVTSAQKNPTAFYLCASSIDRDQPQHFGDGTRLSIL.

This chain links TRBV24-1 with TRBJ2-5, with D unresolved. The CDR3 covers 14 residues. Trimming left V 3 bases short and J 7 bases short, with 14 bases between. Per the germline V gene, CDR1 is KGHDR and CDR2 is SFDVKD. CDR3 DNA: TGTGCCACCAGTGATCTACGAAGGAAGGGGACCCAGTACTTC. Translation gives CATSDLRRKGTQYF.

J is TRBJ2-3 and V is TRBV11-2; no clear D gene. The CDR3 runs 12 residues. Germline V gene lookup returns CDR1 SGHAT and CDR2 FQNNGV. Trimming removed 6 bases from V and 5 bases from J, with 9 bases in between. The chain's CDR3 is CASRRGGDTQYF. The CDR3 nucleotides are TGTGCCAGCAGACGTGGCGGAGATACGCAGTATTTT.

This clonotype was found many times. The genes are TRBV2 and TRBJ1-5; 7 bases line up with TRBD1. Trimming took 6 bases from V and 0 from J; bases not matched to a gene: 5. The CDR3 is 15 amino acids. CDR1 is SNHLY, CDR2 FYNNEI, per germline. CDR3 DNA sequence: TGTGCCAGCAGAGCGACAGGGTCTAGCAATCAGCCCCAGCATTTT. As protein: CASRATGSSNQPQHF.

This rearrangement joins TRBV19 to TRBJ2-6; 8 bases are shared with TRBD2. This CDR3 has 16 amino acids. The germline gives CDR1 LNHDA, CDR2 SQIVND (reference sequence). Unmatched junction bases numbered 3, after V lost 3 bases and J lost 2 bases. CDR3 in amino acids: CASSIPGGAGANVLTF. The CDR3 coding sequence is TGTGCCAGTAGTATCCCGGGGGGGGCTGGGGCCAACGTCCTGACTTTC.

Ten or more counts support this clonotype. This sequence joins TRBV7-9 and TRBJ2-3, with D possibly matching TRBD2 (6 bases). Per the germline V gene, CDR1 is SEHNR and CDR2 is FQNEAQ (reference sequence). This CDR3 is built from 13 residues. The CDR3 DNA sequence: TGTGCTTCGTCGAGGGAGGAGTCAGATACGCAGTATTTT. Translating gives CASSREESDTQYF.

This clonotype showed up just a few times. The rearrangement links TRBV5-1 to TRBJ2-7; 10 bases are shared with TRBD1. V was clipped by 4 bases and J by 5 bases; unmatched bases: 12. CDR1 SGHRS and CDR2 YFSETQ come from the germline V gene. The CDR3 is made up of 16 amino acids. The CDR3 DNA sequence: TGCGCCAGCAGCCCAAATGACAGGGGGCGTCTCCACGAGCAGTACTTC. Its protein product is CASSPNDRGRLHEQYF.

This chain uses TRBV5-1 with TRBJ2-3; D is undetermined. The CDR3 has 14 residues. The germline V gene has CDR1 SGHRS and CDR2 YFSETQ. V was clipped by 1 base and J by 2 bases, with 8 bases between them. The CDR3: CASSLNLPTDTQYF. DNA for the CDR3: TGCGCCAGCAGCTTGAACCTACCCACAGATACGCAGTATTTT.

The gene calls are TRBV24-1 and TRBJ2-3, with 10 bases fitting TRBD2. CDR3 length: 14 amino acids. Unmatched junction bases numbered 5, after V lost 3 bases and J lost 9 bases. Germline V CDR1 and CDR2: KGHDR, SFDVKD. The CDR3 nucleotides are TGTGCCACCAGTGATCCATCTAGCGGGGGAACGCAGTATTTT. It yields the protein CATSDPSSGGTQYF.

The rearrangement joins TRBV20-1 to TRBJ1-1, with D perhaps matching TRBD1 (5 bases). There are 14 residues in the CDR3. Germline values: CDR1 DFQATT, CDR2 SNEGSKA (reference sequence). V gave up 0 bases and J gave up 5 bases, with 13 bases separating them. The CDR3 loop reads CSARDAGLRTEAFF. The CDR3 coding sequence is TGCAGTGCTAGAGATGCGGGGCTGCGAACTGAAGCTTTCTTT.

The sample holds many counts of this clonotype. DNA for the CDR3: TGTGCCAGCAGCTTAGGGCCCGGACCGCTTAGCTCCTACAATGAGCAGTTCTTC. Protein product: CASSLGPGPLSSYNEQFF. This chain joins TRBV7-8 and TRBJ2-1; D not certain. V was pared by 1 base and J by 0 bases, with 16 bases between. CDR3 length: 18 amino acids. In germline, CDR1 is SGHVS, CDR2 FQNEAQ.

The V call is TRBV10-1, the J call TRBJ1-5; the match to TRBD1 covers 10 bases. The V gene's germline CDR1 is WNHNN and CDR2 SYGVQD (reference sequence). Germline trimming cut 4 bases from V and 5 bases from J; bases unmatched to any gene: 2. The CDR3 is 14 amino acids. The CDR3 sequence: CASSGQGAYQPQHF. The CDR3, as DNA: TGCGCCAGCAGTGGACAGGGGGCTTATCAGCCCCAGCATTTT.

This clonotype was detected only a few times. The chain employs TRBV15 and TRBJ2-7; D not certain. The CDR3 runs 15 residues. The V end was cut by 1 base, the J end by 4 bases, with 14 bases between. In germline, CDR1 is LNHNV, CDR2 YYDKDF (reference sequence). In DNA form, the CDR3 reads TGTGCCACCAGCAGAGCTGCCGGCCTCGGGTACGAGCAGTACTTC. Encoded protein: CATSRAAGLGYEQYF.

This clonotype was counted at least ten times. The rearrangement links TRBV29-1 to TRBJ1-1; D is unresolved. The germline V and J ends were trimmed by 0 bases and 0 bases, with 8 bases remaining between them. The CDR3 runs to 14 residues. The germline V gene has CDR1 SQVTM and CDR2 ANQGSEA. The CDR3 DNA follows: TGCAGCGTTGAAGAAGCACAAATGAACACTGAAGCTTTCTTT. It yields the protein CSVEEAQMNTEAFF.